The sequence of this TCR beta chain was determined in a study of shared T cell receptors in the human thymus. This CDR3 has 19 residues. Germline CDR1 is LGHNA and CDR2 is YSLEER. The V and J ends lost 3 bases and 4 bases, in that order; junction bases with no gene match: 17. TCRdb's copy holds only in-frame clones and misses some; the assay was immunoSEQ multiplex PCR. This table holds under 700,000 clones, 75% to 85% found once. Separately, the same data were catalogued under a study of human thymus T cells. That study reports: The thymus was resected at corrective cardiac surgery.

The receptor's source is a boy younger than two with a congenital heart defect. The V call is TRBV4-3, the J call TRBJ2-2; TRBD2 aligns across 7 bases. Sequencing was performed on thymocytes. DNA for the CDR3: TGCGCCAGCAGCCAGCCAAGACCCTCCGGGACTAAGGGCACCGGGGAGCTGTTTTTT. Amino acid sequence: CASSQPRPSGTKGTGELFF.